The subject of this entry is one T cell receptor (beta chain). The data derive from a study of T cell responses to AZD1222 COVID-19 vaccine. The repertoire was sequenced with immunoSEQ multiplex PCR; TCRdb's copy has only in-frame clones and lacks some. The data contain roughly 190,000 clones, approximately 94% of them singletons. The CDR3 runs to 17 residues. V lost 0 bases and J lost 2; bases outside the gene matches: 8. Germline V lookup: CDR1 MNHEY, CDR2 SVGEGT. The genes are TRBV6-2 or TRBV6-3 and TRBJ2-3, with 7 nucleotides matching TRBD2. The origin of this receptor is an adult who received the MenACWY meningococcal vaccine as a control. The starting material was peripheral blood, obtained 28 days after the second dose of the MenACWY control vaccine. The DNA for the CDR3 is TGTGCCAGCAGTTACTCGGGTCGGGAGGAATACACAGATACGCAGTATTTT. This sequence encodes CASSYSGREEYTDTQYF.